These 3 T cell receptor beta chains originate from one sample sequenced in a study of T cell responses to AZD1222 COVID-19 vaccine. The table came from immunoSEQ multiplex PCR; TCRdb's copy has only in-frame clones and leaves some out. The top ten hold about 3.1% of the sample, which has roughly 78,000 clones, about 82% seen once. This sample comprised peripheral blood, obtained on day 0 of AZD1222 vaccination. Source of these receptors: an adult in good health.

By sample share, this clone is medium-sized. The V gene is TRBV19, the J gene TRBJ2-3; 13 positions agree with TRBD2. Germline lookup yields CDR1 LNHDA and CDR2 SQIVND (reference sequence). This CDR3 comprises 18 residues. The V and J ends lost 6 bases and 0 bases, in that order; junction bases with no gene match: 9. CDR3 nucleotides: TGTGCCAGTAGCTGGGGACTAGCGGGACCTACTAGCACAGATACGCAGTATTTT. Amino acid sequence: CASSWGLAGPTSTDTQYF.

This clone was detected only a few times. The genes are TRBV15 and TRBJ2-3, with 12 bases identical to TRBD2. CDR1 and CDR2 from the germline V gene are LNHNV and YYDKDF (reference sequence). Trimming at V came to 1 base and at J to 7 bases, leaving 12 bases not matched to a gene. This CDR3 has 18 residues. For the CDR3, the DNA is TGTGCCACCAGCAGAGCTCGGGCTAGCGGGGGGGCCCGGAATACGCAGTATTTT. Protein product: CATSRARASGGARNTQYF.

The chain links TRBV7-2 to TRBJ2-7, with TRBD1 matching over 7 bases. Germline trimming cut 8 bases from V and 1 base from J; bases unmatched to any gene: 8. From germline, CDR1 is SGHTA and CDR2 FQGNSA. The CDR3 extends over 14 amino acids. The CDR3 reads CASSRDSGSYEQYF. The DNA for the CDR3 is TGTGCCAGCTCCCGGGACAGTGGATCCTACGAGCAGTACTTC.